This T cell receptor beta chain was captured in a study of blood T cell repertoires in COVID-19. Trimming removed 5 bases at V and 4 bases at J, with 18 bases between. The CDR3 covers 15 residues. Germline assignment: CDR1 MNHEY and CDR2 SVGAGI. The repertoire was sequenced with immunoSEQ multiplex PCR; TCRdb's copy has only in-frame clones and lacks some. The data show about 370,000 clones, more than 80% seen once. Sequencing was done on a sample of peripheral blood. The chain joins TRBV6-5 to TRBJ2-7; TRBD2 might be the D (5 bases). This clonotype was sampled from a woman in her twenties or thirties with COVID-19, enrolled during active disease. CDR3 bases: TGTGCCAGCAGTCGTTCAGGCGTCAGGAGGTACGAGCAGTACTTC. Its protein is CASSRSGVRRYEQYF.